This T cell receptor (beta chain) was obtained from a study of blood T cell repertoires in COVID-19. Study summary: Recovery among Cohort 3 donors was established by two negative PCRs, clearance, or symptom resolution. PBMCs, B-cell-depleted T cells, or T cells provided the cDNA or gDNA that made up the material.

Clones were sequenced by immunoSEQ multiplex PCR, and TCRdb holds only the in-frame ones, with some missing. The data hold about 190,000 clones, with approximately 86% observed a single time. The CDR3 has 16 amino acids. CDR1 and CDR2 (germline): SEHNR, FQNEAQ (reference sequence). Trimming removed 7 bases at V and 8 bases at J, with 21 bases between. The study drew participants aged about 18 to 89 years from 20 to 30 US areas. Allocation to cohorts depended on clinical history reported by the participants. The source is a woman between 40 and 55 years old in a cohort exposed to, infected with or recovered from COVID-19 (not recorded which). This chain uses TRBV7-9 with TRBJ1-6; maybe TRBD1 (6 bases). The sequencing sample was made of PBMCs or T cells enriched from blood (not recorded which). CDR3 DNA sequence: TGTGCCAGCACCTCCTTATCGGCAGGGGCCCATTCACCCCTCCACTTT. As protein: CASTSLSAGAHSPLHF.